Listed below are T cell receptor beta chains from one sample, sequenced in a study of blood T cell repertoires in COVID-19. The method was immunoSEQ multiplex PCR; TCRdb's version includes in-frame clones alone and lacks a portion of them. The sample includes 300,000 or so clones, around 85% of them seen just once. Input material: peripheral blood. The receptors stem from a woman in her fifties or sixties with active or convalescent COVID-19. Each CDR3 is given with its conserved first and last residue. D genes are given only for firm matches. Clone size is given for some rows only: seen once, a few or many times, or a class if the clone is expanded.

CDR3 DNA | CDR3 protein | V gene | clone size | D gene | J gene
TGTGCCATCACAAGGGAGTTCACCGGGGAGCTGTTTTTT | CAITREFTGELFF | TRBV10-3 | . | . | TRBJ2-2
TGTGCCAGCACCAGTGGGGAGAAGAACACTGAAGCTTTCTTT | CASTSGEKNTEAFF | TRBV6-5 | . | . | TRBJ1-1
TGTGCCAGCAGCTTGAAGAGGGGAGGAGAGACCCAGTACTTC | CASSLKRGGETQYF | TRBV5-6 | . | . | TRBJ2-5
TGTGCCAGCAGCTTAGAAGGCAGGGTAACGAATGGCTACACCTTC | CASSLEGRVTNGYTF | TRBV7-9 | . | . | TRBJ1-2
TGTGCCACCAGCTCCCTCCGTCTCTACAATGAGCAGTTCTTC | CATSSLRLYNEQFF | TRBV15 | . | . | TRBJ2-1
TGTGCCAGCGCCGAACTGGGGCGTGGGACTGAAGCTTTCTTT | CASAELGRGTEAFF | TRBV25-1 | . | . | TRBJ1-1
TGTGCCAGCAGCTTAAGTGGGGCTGACCGCAATGAGCAGTTCTTC | CASSLSGADRNEQFF | TRBV7-3 | few | . | TRBJ2-1
TGTGCCAGCAGCCCCCGGGTAGCGGGAGGCCACGAGCAGTACTTC | CASSPRVAGGHEQYF | TRBV9 | . | TRBD2 | TRBJ2-7
TGTGCCAGTAGGACTAGCGGGAGGGAGTACGAGCAGTACTTC | CASRTSGREYEQYF | TRBV19 | . | TRBD2 | TRBJ2-7
TGTGCCAGCAGCTTAGTTTTAGCGGGGAACAATGAGCAGTTCTTC | CASSLVLAGNNEQFF | TRBV7-8 | few | TRBD2 | TRBJ2-1
TGTGCCAGCAGTTACCGACATAATCAGCCCCAGCATTTT | CASSYRHNQPQHF | TRBV6-5 | . | . | TRBJ1-5